These 8 T cell receptor beta chains originate from one sample sequenced in a study of chronic HIV infection and antiretroviral therapy. TCRdb reanalysed the 5' RACE reads using MiXCR and keeps one entry per CDR3 protein. The data contain tens of thousands of distinct CDR3 sequences, more than 7.5% of them seen just once; the ten biggest clones take up 2% to 2.5%. Source material: peripheral blood. These receptors all stem from an adult who had HIV and had not received antiretroviral therapy, or was an uninfected healthy control (not recorded which).

This clonotype was seen repeatedly, ten times or more. CDR3: CASSPMSTDTQYF. For the CDR3, the DNA is TGTGCCAGCAGCCCTATGTCTACAGATACGCAGTATTTT. The V gene is TRBV7-3, the J gene TRBJ2-3; unclear D gene. The CDR3 loop spans 13 amino acids. Germline V gene data show CDR1 as SGHTA and CDR2 as FQGTGA. V was cut by 5 bases and J by 3 bases, with 9 bases left in between.

This clonotype was detected only a few times. The gene calls are TRBV7-9 and TRBJ2-1; D is ambiguous. The germline gives CDR1 SEHNR, CDR2 FQNEAQ (reference sequence). The CDR3 is made up of 10 amino acids. Trimming removed 5 bases at V and 7 bases at J, with 3 bases between. Here the CDR3 DNA reads TGTGCCAGCAGCATGAATGAGCAGTTCTTC. It yields the protein CASSMNEQFF.

In regard to this clonotype: A single base separates this from a much larger clone, so it may be a read error. The J gene is TRBJ2-3, the V gene TRBV5-1; tentative D call: TRBD2 (5 bases). Germline V gene sequence: CDR1 SGHRS, CDR2 YFSETQ. This CDR3 comprises 16 residues. CDR3 DNA sequence: TGCGCCAGCAGCTTGGGTGATTGGGAGAGCACAGATAGGCAGTATTTT. Translated: CASSLGDWESTDRQYF.

The table lists this clonotype with many counts. The rearrangement joins TRBV7-2 to TRBJ2-7, with 8 bases lining up with TRBD2. V lost 2 bases, J lost 5 bases, and 2 bases stayed unmatched. CDR1 and CDR2 from the germline V gene are SGHTA and FQGNSA. CDR3 length equals 13 residues. The CDR3 DNA is TGTGCCAGCAGCTTATTAGCGGGGCACGAGCAGTACTTC. Translation: CASSLLAGHEQYF.

About this clonotype: A single base separates this from a much larger clone, so it may be a read error. The chain employs TRBV12-3 or TRBV12-4 and TRBJ2-5, with a possible D match to TRBD2 (5 bases). The CDR3 has 13 amino acids. Trimming pared 6 bases from V and 5 bases from J, leaving 13 bases between. The CDR3 coding sequence is TGTGCCAGCAGGAAAACGGGCGGGGAGACCCAGTACTTC. This translates into CASRKTGGETQYF.

This clonotype turned up a few times. The chain is built from TRBV7-6 and TRBJ1-1; D gene unclear. V dropped 1 base and J dropped 0 bases, with 15 bases sitting between them. Germline V CDR1 and CDR2: SGHVS, FNYEAQ. The CDR3 consists of 17 residues. The DNA for the CDR3 is TGTGCCAGCAGCTTAGTGAGAAGGATCGCCCTGAACACTGAAGCTTTCTTT. Its translation: CASSLVRRIALNTEAFF.

Sample share makes this clonotype medium-sized. The chain combines TRBV9 with TRBJ2-3; 7 bases are shared with TRBD2. Germline V gene lookup returns CDR1 SGDLS and CDR2 YYNGEE. Trimming took 4 bases from V and 1 from J; bases not matched to a gene: 6. The CDR3 spans 15 residues. In DNA, the CDR3 is TGTGCCAGCAGCCCAGCTGGGGGGGGCACAGATACGCAGTATTTT. Its translation is CASSPAGGGTDTQYF.

In DNA, the CDR3 is TGTGCCAGCAGACCAACAGGGCCTCCCTACTACGAGCAGTACTTC. Its translation: CASRPTGPPYYEQYF. The chain recombines TRBV6-5 with TRBJ2-7, with D possibly matching TRBD1 (6 bases). Trimming stripped 6 bases from V and 3 bases from J, with 18 bases between. The CDR3 runs to 15 residues. Germline V lookup: CDR1 MNHEY, CDR2 SVGAGI.